This TCR beta chain was recovered during a study of blood T cell repertoires in COVID-19 (dated by TCRdb to 2020 to 2021). For the study in its entirety: Samples covering the acute and convalescent phases of COVID-19 were provided by collaborators in the United States, Italy and Spain. Sample metadata almost always included a de-identified subject ID, COVID-19 status, age in years and sex. The repertoires were released in a freely available public database intended as a resource for research on the immune response to SARS-CoV-2. The material from the prospective study consisted of cDNA or gDNA derived from T cells, B-cell-depleted T cells, or PBMCs. The samples were drawn from two sources: the first 160 participants of the ongoing ImmuneRACE study, and 1,000 to 1,500 subjects contributed by 6 global collaborators. Where available, HLA class I and class II types were taken from metadata supplied by the sample provider and were not determined by assay-based typing. The dataset comprised deeply sampled blood TCRbeta repertoires from subjects exposed to, actively infected with, or recovered from COVID-19.

What the research found in general, with its limitations: The amount of clinical and demographic metadata varied by source and participant and was provided uncurated.

Whole blood was collected in K2EDTA tubes by collaborating institutions according to the institutions' own protocols. Collaborator samples were shipped for TCRbeta analysis as frozen whole blood, isolated PBMCs, or DNA extracted from either sample type. This clone was counted a single time. It has no known antigen specificity. No much larger clonotype is one base removed from it; base qualities were not supplied. From cysteine to phenylalanine, the CDR3 is 14 amino acids long. The retained sequence is limited to the CDR3, 42 bases, with the frame set at the first base. V is trimmed back by 2 bases and J by 1 base, and the junction contains 2 bases that no gene match accounts for. CDR1 and CDR2, looked up from the germline V gene, are MDHEN and SYDVKM. The immunoSEQ Assay, a bias-controlled multiplex PCR, was used to amplify TCRbeta CDR3 regions from genomic DNA. From the authors' description of their analysis: The number of nucleated cells in each sample was estimated from the amplification of reference gene primers within the assay. Sequence reads were collapsed and filtered to measure the absolute abundance of every unique TCRbeta CDR3 rearrangement. For each sample, productive Simpson clonality was calculated as the square root of Simpson's diversity index across productive rearrangements. Imported from immuneACCESS, the table was reduced by TCRdb to in-frame sequences with V and J called. These copies leave out some clones; in studies compared against another copy, an unresolved V gene accounts for under half, and the cause of the remainder is not known. D and trimming come from the DNA, and the V and J calls and clone size come from that table. The sample table records fewer than 120,000 clones; approximately 90% of these occur just once. Approximately 3.4% of the sample rests with the top ten.

The sequenced sample was peripheral blood. Recombination connected TRBV28 to TRBJ2-7; the central 7 bases match TRBD2. This receptor was identified in a woman aged 45-60 years with acute or convalescent COVID-19. Here is the DNA: TGTGCCAGCAGTTTAGGGAGGGGTTCCTACGAGCAGTACTTC. This sequence encodes CASSLGRGSYEQYF.